The present TCR beta chain was sequenced within a study of identical twins. Study findings and constraints: Models, which agreed with sharing between unrelated individuals, nonetheless underestimated the out-of-frame TCR alpha sharing seen in monozygotic twins. Twin pairs had excess sharing that was weaker in beta out-of-frame sequences. Where out-of-frame alpha sequences were twin-shared, they showed excess low generation probability.

This clonotype has more than one count but fewer than ten. Its antigen is unidentified. TCRdb reanalysed the 5' RACE reads using MiXCR and keeps one entry per CDR3 protein. Altogether 500,000 or so distinct CDR3 sequences are present, 14% being singletons, with the ten largest covering approximately 0.52%. The length of the CDR3 is 13 residues. Germline V gene data show CDR1 as SGHRS and CDR2 as YFSETQ. Trimming took 3 bases from V and 6 from J; bases not matched to a gene: 3. This sample was also put to use in a study of yellow fever vaccine responses in identical twins. That study reports: Reportedly, the T cell response mounted by twins to vaccine seemed partly convergent, partly personalized.

The specimen sequenced was CD4+ T cells sorted from blood. The chain joins TRBV5-1 to TRBJ1-5, with 7 bases identical to TRBD1. The TCR originated in a woman aged 18-29 years in good health. The DNA of the CDR3 is TGCGCCAGCAGCTCAACAGGGGCTCAGCCCCAGCATTTT. Its translation: CASSSTGAQPQHF.